Presented here are 18 T cell receptor beta chains from one specimen sequenced in a study of blood T cell repertoires in COVID-19. Produced via immunoSEQ multiplex PCR; TCRdb's table is partial and in-frame only. Of tens of thousands of clones listed, more than 75% are singletons. Sequenced: peripheral blood. These receptors all come from a human donor with acute or convalescent COVID-19. The donor label of this sample is uncertain.

The genes are TRBV3-1 (or the pseudogene TRBV3-2) and TRBJ2-3; D unclear. Trimming removed 5 bases from V and 4 bases from J, with 10 bases in between. The CDR3 has 13 residues. In germline, CDR1 is LGHDT, CDR2 YNNKEL (reference sequence). The CDR3 nucleotides read TGTGCCAGCAGCGGTCTATCATCAGATACGCAGTATTTT. This codes for CASSGLSSDTQYF.

The genes are TRBV24-1 and TRBJ1-2; 7 bases are a match to TRBD1. The CDR3 sequence is 14 residues long. Germline V lookup: CDR1 KGHDR, CDR2 SFDVKD. V dropped 4 bases and J dropped 5; count of bases not matched to a gene: 6. DNA for the CDR3: TGTGCCACCAGTGAGCCGACGACAGGGTATGGCTACACCTTC. Its translation: CATSEPTTGYGYTF.

J is TRBJ1-2 and V is TRBV27, with TRBD1 matching over 7 bases. CDR1 is MNHEY and CDR2 is SMNVEV in the germline V gene (reference sequence). CDR3 size: 15 residues. J was trimmed by 2 bases and V by 6 bases; bases with no gene match: 9. The CDR3 protein is CASSYYGTANYGYTF. The DNA of the CDR3 is TGTGCCAGCAGCTACTACGGGACAGCAAACTATGGCTACACCTTC.

The genes are TRBV11-1 and TRBJ2-5; tentative D call: TRBD1 (5 bases). This CDR3 contains 14 residues. V was shortened by 4 bases and J by 5 bases, with 14 bases between the two germline ends. Germline CDR1 and CDR2: SGHAT and FQDESV (reference sequence). The CDR3 DNA reads TGTGCCAGCAGCTCCACAGGTTTAGGGGAGACCCAGTACTTC. It translates to CASSSTGLGETQYF.

V gene TRBV4-1 combines with J gene TRBJ1-1; D is ambiguous. Germline lookup yields CDR1 MGHRA and CDR2 YSYEKL. CDR3 length equals 14 residues. The V and J ends lost 0 bases and 1 base respectively, with 6 bases between them. CDR3 sequence (DNA): TGCGCCAGCAGCCAAGATATCGGGAACACTGAAGCTTTCTTT. Protein sequence: CASSQDIGNTEAFF.

The V gene is TRBV5-1, the J gene TRBJ2-7, with 7 bases fitting TRBD1. Trimming took 4 bases from V and 0 from J; bases not matched to a gene: 4. CDR1 and CDR2 (germline): SGHRS, YFSETQ. This CDR3 has 14 amino acids. The CDR3 spells CASSADRNSYEQYF. The CDR3 nucleotides read TGCGCCAGCAGCGCGGACAGGAACTCCTACGAGCAGTACTTC. The full variable domain, completed using reference TRBV5-1 and TRBJ2-7, is KAGVTQTPRYLIKTRGQQVTLSCSPISGHRSVSWYQQTPGQGLQFLFEYFSETQRNKGNFPGRFSGRQFSNSRSEMNVSTLELGDSALYLCASSADRNSYEQYFGPGTRLTVT.

This chain joins TRBV6-2 or TRBV6-3 and TRBJ1-6; 7 bases match TRBD1. V shed 4 bases, J shed 1 base, and the junction held 1 base outside the gene matches. The CDR3 has 15 amino acids. Germline V gene data show CDR1 as MNHEY and CDR2 as SVGEGT. DNA of the CDR3: TGTGCCAGCAGTTCGGGACAGTCCTATAATTCACCCCTCCACTTT. It is translated as CASSSGQSYNSPLHF.

This clone was counted only a few times. The CDR3 nucleotides read TGTGCCAGCAGCTTAGGGCTCGCTAGCGGGGTCAATGAGCAGTTCTTC. Translation gives CASSLGLASGVNEQFF. The rearrangement joins TRBV7-2 to TRBJ2-1; the match to TRBD2 covers 9 bases. The CDR3 covers 16 residues. Germline V lookup: CDR1 SGHTA, CDR2 FQGNSA. Trimming at V came to 1 base and at J to 6 bases, leaving 7 bases not matched to a gene. The whole variable domain, remainder taken from reference TRBV7-2 and TRBJ2-1, is GAGVSQSPSNKVTEKGKDVELRCDPISGHTALYWYRQSLGQGLEFLIYFQGNSAPDKSGLPSDRFSAERTGGSVSTLTIQRTQQEDSAVYLCASSLGLASGVNEQFFGPGTRLTVL.

The chain is built from TRBV23-1 and TRBJ1-5, with D unclear. TRBV23-1 is designated an ORF whose function remains uncertain. Trimming removed 9 bases at V and 0 bases at J, with 21 bases between. This CDR3 has 17 residues. The CDR3 sequence is CARASGECPYSNQPQHF. The CDR3 DNA follows: TGCGCCAGGGCTTCCGGGGAATGCCCCTATAGCAATCAGCCCCAGCATTTT.

This chain links TRBV2 with TRBJ1-1; tentatively, D is TRBD1 (5 bases). Germline V gene data show CDR1 as SNHLY and CDR2 as FYNNEI. This CDR3 is 16 amino acids long. Trimming cost V 5 bases and J 1 base, with 17 bases left between them. The CDR3 sequence: CASSPVRWGGNTEAFF. In DNA, the CDR3 is TGTGCCAGCAGTCCGGTCCGCTGGGGGGGGAACACTGAAGCTTTCTTT.

The chain joins TRBV4-3 to TRBJ2-7, with D possibly TRBD2 on 6 matching bases. Looked up from germline, CDR1 is LGHNA and CDR2 is YSLEER. Deletions cut 1 base from V and 3 bases from J, with 10 bases between. CDR3 size: 14 residues. DNA of the CDR3: TGCGCCAGCAGCCAAGCTGGGGGGTACTACGAGCAGTACTTC. Translation: CASSQAGGYYEQYF.

The chain uses TRBV11-3 and TRBJ2-5, with D tentatively TRBD2 (7 bases). With 0 bases removed from V and 0 bases from J, the gap between germline ends came to 17 bases. The germline V gene has CDR1 SGHNT and CDR2 YENEEA. This CDR3 comprises 18 residues. Written as DNA, the CDR3 is TGTGCCAGCAGCTTAGATCATCAGGGGAGGGCAGACCAAGAGACCCAGTACTTC. This sequence encodes CASSLDHQGRADQETQYF.

The chain joins TRBV5-5 to TRBJ2-7, with D perhaps TRBD1 (5 bases). CDR3 length: 15 residues. CDR1 and CDR2 from the germline V gene are SGHKS and YYEKEE (reference sequence). V lost 0 bases and J lost 0, with 10 bases in between. CDR3 coding DNA: TGTGCCAGCAGCTTGGTAGGGGAAAGCTCCTACGAGCAGTACTTC. This gives the protein CASSLVGESSYEQYF.

This sequence joins TRBV3-1 (or the pseudogene TRBV3-2) and TRBJ2-7; possibly TRBD1 for D (6 bases). V lost 4 bases and J lost 7, with 29 bases in between. The CDR3 is 18 amino acids. Per the germline V gene, CDR1 is LGHDT and CDR2 is YNNKEL (reference sequence). The CDR3 coding sequence is TGTGCCAGCAGCCCGTACACCCAAAATCGGGACACCGTCCGAGAGCAGTACTTC. This translates into CASSPYTQNRDTVREQYF.

This rearrangement joins TRBV6-5 to TRBJ2-7; no reliable D call. Germline V CDR1 and CDR2: MNHEY, SVGAGI. V lost 0 bases, J lost 3 bases, and 9 bases lay in between. CDR3 size: 14 residues. The CDR3 sequence: CASSYSHYLYEQYF. The CDR3 DNA reads TGTGCCAGCAGTTACTCCCACTACCTCTACGAGCAGTACTTC.

The V call is TRBV6-2 or TRBV6-3, the J call TRBJ2-1; TRBD1 matches 8 bases. The CDR3 runs 13 residues. Germline CDR1 MNHEY, CDR2 SVGEGT. Germline trimming cut 5 bases from V and 11 bases from J; bases unmatched to any gene: 8. The CDR3 DNA follows: TGTGCCAGCAGTGGCCAGGGGGCAAATAAGCAGTTCTTC. It specifies CASSGQGANKQFF.

The chain uses TRBV4-3 and TRBJ1-2; D call uncertain. V was pared by 0 bases and J by 3 bases, with 11 bases between. The CDR3 totals 15 residues. CDR1 is LGHNA and CDR2 is YSLEER in the germline V gene. This chain's CDR3 is CASSQDRRVDYGYTF. The CDR3 DNA sequence: TGCGCCAGCAGCCAAGATCGGAGGGTCGACTATGGCTACACCTTC.

This chain joins TRBV23-1 and TRBJ1-6; TRBD1 is a possible D gene (6 bases). TRBV23-1 is labeled an ORF, and its function is uncertain. The CDR3 contains 15 residues. The ends were cut back, 3 bases at V and 8 bases at J, with 14 bases in the middle. CDR3 in amino acids: CASSHQQGPYSPLHF. The CDR3, as DNA: TGCGCCAGCAGTCATCAACAGGGCCCTTATTCACCCCTCCACTTT.